This entry features one T cell receptor beta chain sequence. The table came from immunoSEQ multiplex PCR; TCRdb's copy has only in-frame clones and leaves some out. The data show approximately 24,000 clones, more than 80% seen once. The entry originates in a study of preoperative IRX-2 immunotherapy in early breast cancer. The treatment is: preoperative locoregional IRX-2 cytokine immunotherapy. Samples came from a phase Ib trial of preoperative locoregional IRX-2 cytokine immunotherapy. This CDR3 comprises 13 residues. Germline CDR1 and CDR2: SGHVS and FNYEAQ. V was trimmed by 5 bases and J by 4 bases, leaving 10 bases between them.

The receptor's source is a human donor with breast cancer. The chain joins TRBV7-6 to TRBJ2-3; D not resolved. This material consisted of tumor tissue, taken after IRX-2 immunotherapy. The DNA of the CDR3 is TGTGCCAGCAGCCAACAATCGGCAGATACGCAGTATTTT. The encoded protein is CASSQQSADTQYF.